This section outlines one T cell receptor (beta chain) sequence together with its context. Its antigen is undetermined. The germline CDR1 and CDR2 sequences are SGHTA and FQGNSA. CDR3 length equals 15 residues. V shed 5 bases, J shed 5 bases, and the junction held 11 bases outside the gene matches. Profiling relied on immunoSEQ multiplex PCR, and the TCRdb table lists in-frame clones only, not all of them. In the table there are under 90,000 clones, 83% of which are singletons. This specimen comes from a study of T cell responses to AZD1222 COVID-19 vaccine. Study-level findings and limits: Reportedly, nearly half the spike-specific TCRs target unmutated variant regions.

The sample in question was peripheral blood, obtained 28 days after the second AZD1222 dose. This chain links TRBV7-2 with TRBJ1-1, with TRBD1 matching 7 bases. This TCR was sampled from an adult who received the AZD1222 COVID-19 vaccine. The CDR3, as DNA: TGTGCCAGCAGCCGGGACCAACAGGGGTGGACTGAAGCTTTCTTT. This translates into CASSRDQQGWTEAFF.